This T cell receptor (beta chain) was sequenced in a study of CD8+CD57+ T cells in acquired aplastic anemia. Study-level background: Each DNA sample taken from sorted CD4+ and CD8+ cells came to approximately 3.2 ug on average.

This CDR3 has 17 amino acids. Germline V gives CDR1 SGHDT, CDR2 YYEEEE. Trimming took off 0 bases at V and 4 bases at J, with 19 bases between the two ends. An expansion of CD8+CD57+ cells by flow cytometry had been shown in patients chosen for sequencing. Genomic DNA acted as the template from which TCR beta VDJ combination and CDR3 sequence profiling were carried out. Via MiXCR, TCRdb re-called the reads, giving one row per CDR3 protein. The table lists 260,000 or so distinct CDR3 sequences, approximately 80% of them singletons. This clonotype was sampled from a human donor with aplastic anemia. The chain joins TRBV5-6 to TRBJ1-2; D may be TRBD1 (5 bases). Sequencing was done on a sample of sorted CD4+, CD8+, or CD8+CD57+ T cells (not recorded which) from PBMCs. As DNA, the CDR3 is TGTGCCAGCAGCTTGGGGGACGGGGTGCAGATCGGCTATGGCTACACCTTC. Protein: CASSLGDGVQIGYGYTF.